The rows below give T cell receptor beta chains drawn from one sample of a study of shared clonotypes between healthy human individuals. The protocol was immunoSEQ multiplex PCR, while the TCRdb copy is restricted to in-frame clones and leaves out a portion. The sample has 100,000 to 120,000 clones, around two thirds seen once. The sample was memory CD8+ T cells sorted from blood. These receptors all come from a woman in her 30s in good health. The CDR3 runs from the conserved cysteine through the conserved F or W. A D gene is named only where the DNA matches it firmly. Size values are once, few and many counts, or a class for expanded clones, and some rows have none.

abundance | j_gene | d_gene | v_gene | CDR3nt | CDR3aa
once | TRBJ2-1 | TRBD1 | TRBV2 | TGTGCCAGCAGGGGACGGACCAGGGGGCGTGAGCAGTTCTTC | CASRGRTRGREQFF
once | TRBJ2-3 | TRBD1 | TRBV7-9 | TGTGCCAGCAGCTTAGCCGACAGGGGAGAGTTGGCAGATACGCAGTATTTT | CASSLADRGELADTQYF
once | TRBJ2-5 | . | TRBV27 | TGTGCCAGCGGGTATCCCAGCCAAGAGACCCAGTACTTC | CASGYPSQETQYF
. | TRBJ2-2 | . | TRBV25-1 | TGTGCCAGCAGTGAAGAACAGCCGAACACCGGGGAGCTGTTTTTT | CASSEEQPNTGELFF
. | TRBJ1-5 | . | TRBV6-5 | TGTGCCAGCAGTTTTAGTAGAGGGGATCAGCCCCAGCATTTT | CASSFSRGDQPQHF
. | TRBJ2-6 | TRBD1 | TRBV28 | TGTGCCAGCGGTACTAGAATAGGACAGGGACTCTCCGGGGCCAACGTCCTGACTTTC | CASGTRIGQGLSGANVLTF
. | TRBJ2-5 | . | TRBV5-4 | TGTGCCAGCAGCTTGGAGGGGTACGAGACCCAGTACTTC | CASSLEGYETQYF
many | TRBJ2-7 | TRBD2 | TRBV27 | TGTGCCAGCAGTTCCCTAGCGGGAGAGTACGAGCAGTACTTC | CASSSLAGEYEQYF
few | TRBJ2-5 | TRBD2 | TRBV7-2 | TGTGCCAGCAGTACCGGGACTAGAAGCCAAGAGACCCAGTACTTC | CASSTGTRSQETQYF
. | TRBJ2-1 | . | TRBV15 | TGTGCCACCAGCAGTCGCAGGAGGTCCCACAATGAGCAGTTCTTC | CATSSRRRSHNEQFF
few | TRBJ2-7 | . | TRBV4-1 | TGCGCCAGCAGCCAAGAGGAGCGGCACTACGAGCAGTACTTC | CASSQEERHYEQYF
few | TRBJ1-5 | TRBD1 | TRBV28 | TGTGCCAGCAGTTTCCGGGGACAGGGAGTTTATCAGCCCCAGCATTTT | CASSFRGQGVYQPQHF
. | TRBJ2-5 | TRBD2 | TRBV29-1 | TGCAGCGTTGAGGGTAGCGGGATGGCGGAGACCCAGTACTTC | CSVEGSGMAETQYF
. | TRBJ1-2 | . | TRBV16 | TGTGCCAGCAGCCAATCTACGGCTTACTATGGCTACACCTTC | CASSQSTAYYGYTF
. | TRBJ2-1 | TRBD2 | TRBV4-1 | TGCGCCAGCAGGCAGGTAGCGGGAGGGCCCAATGAGCAGTTCTTC | CASRQVAGGPNEQFF
. | TRBJ2-1 | TRBD2 | TRBV6-6 | TGTGCCACCCGAGGGACGGGGGGTAATGAGCAGTTCTTC | CATRGTGGNEQFF
. | TRBJ1-5 | . | TRBV28 | TGTGCCAGCAGTTTAGATTCAGTTTGGGCCCTGATCGGCAATCAGCCCCAGCATTTT | CASSLDSVWALIGNQPQHF
. | TRBJ2-3 | . | TRBV27 | TGTGCCAGCAGTTTGATAATAGAAGATACGCAGTATTTT | CASSLIIEDTQYF
. | TRBJ1-5 | . | TRBV19 | TGTGCCAGTAGTGCGGGGAAGGGTGGCAATCAGCCCCAGCATTTT | CASSAGKGGNQPQHF
. | TRBJ1-1 | . | TRBV7-8 | TGTGCCAGCAGCTTAGACGGGGGGCATGACACTGAAGCTTTCTTT | CASSLDGGHDTEAFF
. | TRBJ1-5 | . | TRBV28 | TGTGCCAGCAGTTTATCGGGGTCCAGGGTAAATCAGCCCCAGCATTTT | CASSLSGSRVNQPQHF
. | TRBJ1-5 | . | TRBV5-4 | TGTGCCAGCAGCCATGAGGGGATGAACAATCAGCCCCAGCATTTT | CASSHEGMNNQPQHF